The 22 T cell receptor beta chains reported below all come from one sample, sequenced in a study of T cells in Graves' hyperthyroidism and ophthalmopathy. TCR beta CDR3 sequences were amplified from RNA transcripts. In the first-round RT-PCR of the TCR CDR3, the HTBI primer set was used. TCRdb re-derived calls from the multiplex PCR reads in MiXCR, one entry per CDR3 protein. Of roughly 350,000 distinct CDR3 sequences listed, approximately 15% are singletons. The specimen was blood. The receptors shown here come from a woman aged 25 to 39 with Graves' hyperthyroidism.

In its sample, this clonotype was seen a few times. The gene calls are TRBV6-1 and TRBJ1-5, with 9 bases identical to TRBD1. In germline, CDR1 is MNHNS, CDR2 SASEGT. V lost 5 bases to trimming and J lost 0 bases; unmatched junction nucleotides: 5. The CDR3 consists of 16 residues. The CDR3 reads CASSYRTGDSNQPQHF. The CDR3 DNA reads TGTGCCAGCAGTTACCGGACAGGGGATAGCAATCAGCCCCAGCATTTT.

The table lists this clonotype with many counts. The chain is built from TRBV20-1 and TRBJ1-1; the D is unclear. The V gene lost 0 bases and the J gene lost 3 bases, with 8 bases spanning the gap. Germline V gene data show CDR1 as DFQATT and CDR2 as SNEGSKA (reference sequence). This CDR3 is 13 amino acids long. For the CDR3, the DNA is TGCAGTGCTAGAGATCGGTTTTACACTGAAGCTTTCTTT. Translating gives CSARDRFYTEAFF.

A few counts support this clonotype. The V gene is TRBV28, the J gene TRBJ1-3, with a possible D match to TRBD1 (5 bases). Germline lookup yields CDR1 MDHEN and CDR2 SYDVKM. Trimming removed 1 base from V and 4 bases from J, with 11 bases in between. The CDR3 consists of 15 residues. CDR3 sequence reads: CASSLFQGVGNTIYF. For the CDR3, the DNA is TGTGCCAGCAGTTTATTCCAGGGTGTCGGAAACACCATATATTTT.

This clonotype was seen repeatedly, ten times or more. The genes are TRBV29-1 and TRBJ2-7; weak D call: TRBD2 (6 bases). V gave up 4 bases and J gave up 6 bases, with 13 bases separating them. Per the germline V gene, CDR1 is SQVTM and CDR2 is ANQGSEA. The CDR3 is 12 residues long. DNA for the CDR3: TGCAGCGTTGGAACCGGGGGTCCCGAGCAGTACTTC. Translating it yields CSVGTGGPEQYF.

This clonotype has only a few counts. The rearrangement uses TRBV7-9 and TRBJ1-1, with TRBD1 as a possible D gene (5 bases). The germline gives CDR1 SEHNR, CDR2 FQNEAQ (reference sequence). V was cut by 5 bases and J by 7 bases, with 17 bases left in between. This CDR3 comprises 14 residues. The CDR3 DNA reads as TGTGCCAGCAGCCTGGGGACGCCTCAGGATGAAGCTTTCTTT. The encoded protein is CASSLGTPQDEAFF.

This clonotype was seen ten or more times. This chain joins TRBV29-1 and TRBJ1-4; 11 nucleotides align to TRBD1. Trimming took 5 bases from V and 0 from J; bases not matched to a gene: 2. The CDR3 spans 15 residues. CDR1 and CDR2 (germline): SQVTM, ANQGSEA. The CDR3 protein is CSVPGQGATNEKLFF. The CDR3 DNA reads TGCAGCGTTCCGGGACAGGGGGCAACTAATGAAAAACTGTTTTTT.

The chain is built from TRBV28 and TRBJ1-2, with D tentatively TRBD1 (6 bases). Germline V gene lookup returns CDR1 MDHEN and CDR2 SYDVKM. The CDR3 contains 16 residues. The V gene lost 5 bases and the J gene lost 2 bases, with 18 bases spanning the gap. CDR3 bases: TGTGCCAGCAGTCCACTGACAGGAAAAGCAAACTATGGCTACACCTTC. It codes for CASSPLTGKANYGYTF.

The J gene is TRBJ1-4, the V gene TRBV5-1; D gene uncertain. Trimming removed 2 bases at V and 6 bases at J, with 14 bases between. The CDR3 is 15 residues long. CDR1 and CDR2 (germline): SGHRS, YFSETQ. The CDR3 nucleotides read TGCGCCAGCAGCTTATCAACGGAATCCTATGAAAAACTGTTTTTT. Translated: CASSLSTESYEKLFF.

This clonotype has a count of ten or more. The V and J genes are TRBV2 and TRBJ2-5; 9 nucleotides match TRBD2. V lost 10 bases and J lost 2; bases outside the gene matches: 8. The germline gives CDR1 SNHLY, CDR2 FYNNEI. This CDR3 spans 14 amino acids. The CDR3 coding sequence is TGTGCCATTACCGGACTAGCGCATCAAGAGACCCAGTACTTC. Translating gives CAITGLAHQETQYF.

Notes on this clonotype: This may come from a read error, since a much larger clone is one base off. The chain has TRBV24-1 and TRBJ2-3; TRBD1 matches at 10 bases. This CDR3 comprises 16 residues. The germline V gene has CDR1 KGHDR and CDR2 SFDVKD. The DNA of the CDR3 is TGTGTCACCAGTGATCCAAGACAGGGGGCTATAGATACGCAGTATTTT. Translated: CVTSDPRQGAIDTQYF.

This clonotype was seen repeatedly, ten times or more. This chain uses TRBV28 with TRBJ2-1, with 9 positions matching TRBD2. Trimming took 6 bases from V and 5 from J; bases not matched to a gene: 17. Germline CDR1 MDHEN, CDR2 SYDVKM. CDR3 length equals 18 residues. CDR3 loop: CASSPLGRLAAYNNEQFF. For the CDR3, the DNA is TGTGCCAGCAGCCCCTTAGGCCGACTAGCGGCATACAACAATGAGCAGTTCTTC.

This chain uses TRBV6-1 with TRBJ2-3; D is ambiguous. CDR1 is MNHNS and CDR2 is SASEGT in the germline V gene. V lost 4 bases, J lost 1 base, and 9 bases lay in between. The CDR3 is 14 residues long. The CDR3 DNA follows: TGTGCCAGCAGTGGACGGGTCGGCACAGATACGCAGTATTTT. It yields the protein CASSGRVGTDTQYF.

This clonotype was picked up many times. The V and J genes are TRBV28 and TRBJ1-5; D is unclear. V was shortened by 5 bases and J by 0 bases, with 17 bases between the two germline ends. Germline CDR1 and CDR2: MDHEN and SYDVKM. The CDR3 has 17 residues. The CDR3 nucleotides are TGTGCCAGCAGTCCAAAGGCGTGGTATTATAGCAATCAGCCCCAGCATTTT. Translation gives CASSPKAWYYSNQPQHF. Full variable domain (missing parts from reference TRBV28 and TRBJ1-5): DVKVTQSSRYLVKRTGEKVFLECVQDMDHENMFWYRQDPGLGLRLIYFSYDVKMKEKGDIPEGYSVSREKKERFSLILESASTNQTSMYLCASSPKAWYYSNQPQHFGDGTRLSIL.

V is TRBV20-1 and J is TRBJ2-5; TRBD2 matches at 14 bases. CDR3 size: 15 residues. From germline, CDR1 is DFQATT and CDR2 SNEGSKA (reference sequence). V lost 5 bases and J lost 1; bases outside the gene matches: 3. DNA of the CDR3: TGCAGTGCTCCGACTAGCGGGAGGGCCCAAGAGACCCAGTACTTC. Translating it yields CSAPTSGRAQETQYF.

This clonotype was detected many times. The chain joins TRBV2 to TRBJ2-7; D possibly matches TRBD1 or TRBD2 (5 bases each). V lost 2 bases to trimming and J lost 12 bases, with 17 bases between them. Germline V gene sequence: CDR1 SNHLY, CDR2 FYNNEI. This CDR3 contains 13 residues. The CDR3 DNA reads as TGTGCCAGCAGTGAAAAATCTGGGGACCAGCTGTACTTC. The encoded protein is CASSEKSGDQLYF.

The chain joins TRBV27 to TRBJ1-1; possible D gene TRBD1, 5 bases. Trimming stripped 3 bases from V and 5 bases from J, with 19 bases between. The CDR3 runs to 16 residues. Looked up from germline, CDR1 is MNHEY and CDR2 is SMNVEV (reference sequence). This CDR3 reads CASSLRREFRGTEAFF. For the CDR3, the DNA is TGTGCCAGCAGTTTGCGGCGGGAGTTTCGGGGGACTGAAGCTTTCTTT.

This clonotype came up a few times. The rearrangement links TRBV7-9 to TRBJ1-2; D is undetermined. Trimming cost V 2 bases and J 3 bases, with 7 bases left between them. This CDR3 region has 13 residues. Per germline, CDR1 SEHNR and CDR2 FQNEAQ (reference sequence). The CDR3 loop reads CASSLITDYGYTF. DNA for the CDR3: TGTGCCAGCAGCTTAATTACAGACTATGGCTACACCTTC. The full variable domain, in which reference TRBV7-9 and TRBJ1-2 provide the parts outside the CDR3, is DTGVSQNPRHKITKRGQNVTFRCDPISEHNRLYWYRQTLGQGPEFLTYFQNEAQLEKSRLLSDRFSAERPKGSFSTLEIQRTEQGDSAMYLCASSLITDYGYTFGSGTRLTVV.

This clonotype was counted many times. CDR3 DNA sequence: TGTGCCAGCACTAAGAGGGGGGGGGGAGGCAATCAGCCCCAGCATTTT. Translating it yields CASTKRGGGGNQPQHF. The rearrangement joins TRBV6-1 to TRBJ1-5; D may be TRBD1 (6 bases). CDR1 is MNHNS and CDR2 is SASEGT in the germline V gene. The CDR3 has 16 residues. Trimming left V 7 bases short and J 2 bases short, with 18 bases between.

A few counts support this clonotype. V gene TRBV10-3 combines with J gene TRBJ2-7, with D possibly matching TRBD2 (5 bases). CDR1 ENHRY and CDR2 SYGVKD come from the germline V gene. This CDR3 is 12 amino acids long. The V end was cut by 4 bases, the J end by 4 bases, with 8 bases between. The CDR3: CAISVRGYEQYF. The CDR3 nucleotides read TGTGCCATCAGTGTCCGGGGATACGAGCAGTACTTC.

DNA for the CDR3: TGTGCCAGTAGTCCCAAAGGGGGGTCCGTCTTGGGCAACGAGCAGTACTTC. It translates to CASSPKGGSVLGNEQYF. The rearrangement joins TRBV19 to TRBJ2-7; D tentatively reads TRBD1 or TRBD2 (6 bases each). Trimming pared 5 bases from V and 5 bases from J, leaving 25 bases between. Looked up from germline, CDR1 is LNHDA and CDR2 is SQIVND (reference sequence). The CDR3 has 17 amino acids.

This clonotype has more than one count but fewer than ten. The chain links TRBV20-1 to TRBJ2-5, with 9 bases fitting TRBD2. V shed 2 bases, J shed 2 bases, and the junction held 12 bases outside the gene matches. The CDR3 totals 17 residues. The germline V gene has CDR1 DFQATT and CDR2 SNEGSKA (reference sequence). CDR3 coding DNA: TGCAGTGCTAGATGGGGTCTTACTAGCGGGTATCAAGAGACCCAGTACTTC. It yields the protein CSARWGLTSGYQETQYF.

Ten or more counts support this clonotype. V is TRBV6-1 and J is TRBJ1-4; a possible D gene is TRBD1 (5 bases). The V end lost 4 bases, the J end lost 6 bases, and 12 bases lay between the germline ends. Germline lookup yields CDR1 MNHNS and CDR2 SASEGT. This CDR3 contains 14 residues. The DNA of the CDR3 is TGTGCCAGCAGTGCTCCCGGGACCGATGAAAAACTGTTTTTT. Translating it yields CASSAPGTDEKLFF.